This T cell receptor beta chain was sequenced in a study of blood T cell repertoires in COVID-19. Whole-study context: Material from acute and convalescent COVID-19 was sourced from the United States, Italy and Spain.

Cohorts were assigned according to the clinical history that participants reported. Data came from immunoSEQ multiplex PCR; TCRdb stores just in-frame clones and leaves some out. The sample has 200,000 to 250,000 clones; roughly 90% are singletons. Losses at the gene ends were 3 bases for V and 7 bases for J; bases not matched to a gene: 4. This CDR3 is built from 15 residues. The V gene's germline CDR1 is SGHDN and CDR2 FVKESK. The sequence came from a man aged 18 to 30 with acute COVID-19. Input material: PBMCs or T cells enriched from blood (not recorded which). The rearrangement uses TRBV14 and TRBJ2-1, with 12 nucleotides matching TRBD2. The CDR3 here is CASSHETSGRNEQFF. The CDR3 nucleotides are TGTGCCAGCAGCCATGAGACTAGCGGGAGAAATGAGCAGTTCTTC.